One sample yielded the 4 T cell receptor beta chains listed below, sequenced in a study of T-cell memory formation after mild COVID-19. One entry per CDR3 protein, called by TCRdb with MiXCR from the 5' RACE reads. The table records hundreds of thousands of distinct CDR3 sequences, 25% to 30% of them present only once. Sequenced sample: PBMCs or a T cell subset sorted from them (not recorded which). The receptors shown here come from an adult woman who had mild COVID-19 (a few samples of this study predate the infection). Cell type and time point are not known.

This clonotype was seen a handful of times. The CDR3 coding sequence is TGTGCCAGCAGCTCACAAGCCAGCGGTGAGCAGTTCTTC. Translated: CASSSQASGEQFF. The chain is built from TRBV6-2 or TRBV6-3 and TRBJ2-1; possibly TRBD2 for D (5 bases). CDR1 MNHEY and CDR2 SVGEGT come from the germline V gene. The CDR3 covers 13 residues. V was pared by 6 bases and J by 9 bases, with 15 bases between.

This clonotype has ten or more counts. The V gene is TRBV7-8, the J gene TRBJ2-5; no definite D call. Germline loops: CDR1 SGHVS, CDR2 FQNEAQ. Trimming took off 4 bases at V and 0 bases at J, with 3 bases between the two ends. The length of the CDR3 is 12 residues. The CDR3 DNA is TGTGCCAGCAGCTGGTACCAAGAGACCCAGTACTTC. Translating it yields CASSWYQETQYF.

This clonotype has only a few counts. The chain has TRBV7-2 and TRBJ2-7; TRBD1 agrees at 7 bases. In germline, CDR1 is SGHTA, CDR2 FQGNSA. There are 14 residues in the CDR3. Germline trimming cut 4 bases from V and 2 bases from J; bases unmatched to any gene: 5. Written as DNA, the CDR3 is TGTGCCAGCAGCTCACAGGGGTTTGCCTACGAGCAGTACTTC. It yields the protein CASSSQGFAYEQYF.

The chain links TRBV6-5 to TRBJ2-3; D not resolved. This CDR3 has 14 residues. V was pared by 6 bases and J by 3 bases, with 13 bases between. Germline V lookup: CDR1 MNHEY, CDR2 SVGAGI. Here the CDR3 reads CASSPALGTDTQYF. CDR3 DNA sequence: TGTGCCAGCAGCCCGGCGCTGGGGACAGATACGCAGTATTTT.